The 23 T cell receptor beta chains in this list originate from one sample, sequenced in a study of T cells in Graves' hyperthyroidism and ophthalmopathy. Amplification yielded TCR beta CDR3 regions, with RNA transcripts as the source. Researchers ran a first-round RT-PCR on the TCR CDR3 using the HTBI primer set. TCRdb fed the multiplex PCR reads into MiXCR, producing one record per CDR3 protein. The table has around 300,000 distinct CDR3 sequences, roughly an eighth seen once. Material: blood. The source is a woman aged 40 to 50 with Graves' hyperthyroidism.

This clonotype was recorded at least ten times. The gene calls are TRBV7-6 and TRBJ2-7, with 10 bases matching TRBD2. The CDR3 is made up of 15 amino acids. Losses at the gene ends were 5 bases for V and 6 bases for J; bases not matched to a gene: 10. CDR1 SGHVS and CDR2 FNYEAQ come from the germline V gene. The CDR3 spells CASSPGVAGGFEQYF. The CDR3 region has the DNA TGTGCCAGCAGCCCTGGGGTAGCGGGAGGATTCGAGCAGTACTTC.

This clonotype was seen at least ten times. The rearrangement joins TRBV24-1 to TRBJ2-1, with 8 bases identical to TRBD2. The CDR3 extends over 15 amino acids. Losses at the gene ends were 3 bases for V and 5 bases for J; bases not matched to a gene: 5. CDR1 and CDR2 from the germline V gene are KGHDR and SFDVKD. The CDR3 region has the DNA TGTGCCACCAGTGATGTCGGTAGCGGGGACAATGAGCAGTTCTTC. Amino acid sequence: CATSDVGSGDNEQFF.

In this sample, this clonotype turned up many times. This chain uses TRBV6-1 with TRBJ1-6; unclear D gene. Germline V gene sequence: CDR1 MNHNS, CDR2 SASEGT. The CDR3 is 15 residues long. Deletions cut 3 bases from V and 5 bases from J, with 11 bases between. The CDR3 bases are TGTGCCAGCAGTGACGGCAGGAACCATAATTCACCCCTCCACTTT. Protein: CASSDGRNHNSPLHF.

This clonotype was counted a single time. This chain uses TRBV7-3 with TRBJ2-1; 8 bases agree with TRBD1. The CDR3 has 14 amino acids. Germline CDR1 SGHTA, CDR2 FQGTGA. V lost 6 bases, J lost 4 bases, and 5 bases stayed unmatched. Here the CDR3 DNA reads TGTGCCAGCAGTCCCGGGACAGGATACAATGAGCAGTTCTTC. Its protein is CASSPGTGYNEQFF.

V is TRBV11-2 and J is TRBJ2-2, with D unresolved. CDR3 size: 13 residues. Per germline, CDR1 SGHAT and CDR2 FQNNGV. The V end was cut by 11 bases, the J end by 2 bases, with 12 bases between. The DNA for the CDR3 is TGTGCCGGAGAGGAATTAAACACCGGGGAGCTGTTTTTT. This encodes CAGEELNTGELFF.

This clonotype was detected ten times or more. This sequence joins TRBV7-2 and TRBJ2-2; D call uncertain. Trimming removed 5 bases at V and 4 bases at J, with 11 bases between. The germline V gene encodes CDR1 SGHTA and CDR2 FQGNSA. The CDR3 spans 14 residues. The CDR3 region has the DNA TGTGCCAGCAGCCCAGATTCGGTCACCGGGGAGCTGTTTTTT. This sequence encodes CASSPDSVTGELFF.

Only a few counts were recorded for this clonotype. A junction end diverges from the germline sequence, so it may reflect a read error. The V gene is TRBV2, the J gene TRBJ2-7; the D is unclear. Per germline, CDR1 SNHLY and CDR2 FYNNEI. The CDR3 covers 12 residues. This chain's CDR3 is CASGPNSYEQCF. CDR3 nucleotide sequence: TGTGCCAGCGGCCCCAACAGCTACGAGCAGTGCTTC.

This clonotype has ten or more counts. The J gene is TRBJ2-2, the V gene TRBV5-1; 11 bases align to TRBD2. V trimming: 4 bases; J trimming: 6 bases; junction bases outside the gene matches: 8. CDR1 is SGHRS, CDR2 YFSETQ, per germline. The CDR3 runs to 16 residues. CDR3 protein: CASSPRIAGGPGELFF. In DNA form, the CDR3 reads TGCGCCAGCAGCCCTCGGATAGCGGGAGGGCCCGGGGAGCTGTTTTTT.

This clonotype has a handful of counts. The chain has TRBV7-8 and TRBJ2-7; possibly TRBD1 or TRBD2 for D (6 bases each). The length of the CDR3 is 16 residues. V dropped 5 bases and J dropped 1 base, with 18 bases sitting between them. Looked up from germline, CDR1 is SGHVS and CDR2 is FQNEAQ. Here the CDR3 DNA reads TGTGCCAGCAGCCAGGGGAGGCAGCGGAGTTCCTACGAGCAGTACTTC. Protein product: CASSQGRQRSSYEQYF.

There are many counts of this clonotype. The chain uses TRBV24-1 and TRBJ2-7; D uncertain. V lost 4 bases, J lost 4 bases, and 13 bases lay in between. CDR3 length equals 14 residues. Germline V CDR1 and CDR2: KGHDR, SFDVKD. CDR3 nucleotides: TGTGCCACCAGTGACAGACAACCCCCGTACGAGCAGTACTTC. This sequence encodes CATSDRQPPYEQYF.

This clonotype was seen at least ten times. The rearrangement uses TRBV11-2 and TRBJ2-1; 14 positions match TRBD2. This CDR3 is 16 amino acids long. In germline, CDR1 is SGHAT, CDR2 FQNNGV. J was trimmed by 9 bases and V by 6 bases; bases with no gene match: 10. This chain's CDR3 is CASRSGTSGRWREQFF. The DNA of the CDR3 is TGTGCCAGCAGGTCCGGGACTAGCGGGAGATGGCGTGAGCAGTTCTTC.

At least ten counts were recorded for this clonotype. This chain links TRBV9 with TRBJ1-5; 10 nucleotides agree with TRBD1. Germline assignment: CDR1 SGDLS and CDR2 YYNGEE. The junction had 4 bases not matched to a gene; V was cut back by 2 bases and J by 5 bases. The CDR3 contains 15 residues. As DNA, the CDR3 is TGTGCCAGCAGCGTCTCCGGGACAGGGGATCAGCCCCAGCATTTT. This sequence encodes CASSVSGTGDQPQHF.

This clonotype was counted between two and nine times. The chain employs TRBV12-3 or TRBV12-4 and TRBJ1-5; 10 bases are a match to TRBD1. The CDR3 length is 17 residues. Germline trimming cut 7 bases from V and 2 bases from J; bases unmatched to any gene: 11. CDR3 bases: TGTGCCAGCAAGCCGACAGGGGGCGTGGGTGGCAATCAGCCCCAGCATTTT. Encoded protein: CASKPTGGVGGNQPQHF.

This clonotype was recorded many times. The genes are TRBV12-5 and TRBJ1-1, with D maybe TRBD1 (5 bases). The CDR3 covers 18 residues. The V gene's germline CDR1 is LGHNT and CDR2 FRNRAP. Between the trimmed V and J ends, which lost 0 bases and 1 base, there was a span of 18 bases. For the CDR3, the DNA is TGTGCTAGTGGTTTGGTACTCTGGGGCGCTGGGGGGAACACTGAAGCTTTCTTT. Its translation: CASGLVLWGAGGNTEAFF.

This clonotype has just a few counts. J is TRBJ1-2 and V is TRBV7-9; TRBD1 matches 7 bases. From germline, CDR1 is SEHNR and CDR2 FQNEAQ (reference sequence). V was pared by 4 bases and J by 4 bases, with 3 bases of the junction left unmatched. The CDR3 totals 13 residues. CDR3 DNA: TGTGCCAGCAGCTACTCAGGGGGCTATGGCTACACCTTC. It is translated as CASSYSGGYGYTF.

This chain connects TRBV19 to TRBJ2-7; TRBD1 aligns across 7 bases. This CDR3 has 12 amino acids. V shed 8 bases and J 3 bases; nucleotides not matched to a gene: 4. Germline V lookup: CDR1 LNHDA, CDR2 SQIVND (reference sequence). The CDR3 spells CASGDRHYEQYF. The CDR3 coding sequence is TGTGCCAGTGGGGACAGACACTACGAGCAGTACTTC.

This clonotype was observed at least ten times. V and J are TRBV7-2 and TRBJ2-1; D is possibly TRBD2 (7 bases). The CDR3 spans 12 residues. From germline, CDR1 is SGHTA and CDR2 FQGNSA. Between the trimmed V and J ends, which lost 5 bases and 8 bases, there was a span of 10 bases. The chain's CDR3 is CASSLGGHEQFF. Here the CDR3 DNA reads TGTGCCAGCAGCCTCGGGGGGCATGAGCAGTTCTTC.

In its sample, this clonotype was seen many times. The chain employs TRBV6-1 and TRBJ1-2; TRBD1 matches at 7 bases. Germline CDR1 reads MNHNS; CDR2 reads SASEGT. The length of the CDR3 is 15 residues. J was trimmed by 6 bases and V by 2 bases; bases with no gene match: 9. CDR3 amino acids: CASSECVGGVNGYTF. CDR3 sequence (DNA): TGTGCCAGCAGTGAATGTGTAGGGGGCGTTAATGGCTACACCTTC.

The V call is TRBV14, the J call TRBJ1-1; D is unclear. This CDR3 spans 11 amino acids. V was shortened by 11 bases and J by 4 bases, with 11 bases between the two germline ends. Germline CDR1 SGHDN, CDR2 FVKESK. The CDR3 nucleotides read TGTGCCTCCCGCGGGTTCACTGAAGCTTTCTTT. This translates into CASRGFTEAFF.

This rearrangement joins TRBV2 to TRBJ2-3; D gene unclear. CDR1 is SNHLY and CDR2 is FYNNEI in the germline V gene. V gave up 7 bases and J gave up 5 bases, with 10 bases separating them. This CDR3 comprises 12 residues. The CDR3 is CASKNRGDTQYF. The CDR3 nucleotides read TGTGCCAGCAAGAATCGCGGAGATACGCAGTATTTT.

This clonotype showed up many times. The genes are TRBV20-1 and TRBJ2-7; D not certain. CDR1 is DFQATT and CDR2 is SNEGSKA in the germline V gene (reference sequence). The CDR3 has 11 amino acids. The germline V and J ends were trimmed by 3 bases and 5 bases, with 8 bases remaining between them. The CDR3 DNA reads as TGCAGTGCTAGTGCTTTGGACGAGCAGTACTTC. It encodes CSASALDEQYF.

This clonotype was recorded many times. The rearrangement uses TRBV28 and TRBJ2-2; 7 nucleotides align to TRBD2. Germline CDR1 MDHEN, CDR2 SYDVKM. The CDR3 contains 15 residues. The V and J ends lost 5 bases and 5 bases, in that order; junction bases with no gene match: 8. The CDR3 loop is CASSPRTRRTGELFF. CDR3 bases: TGTGCCAGCAGTCCAAGGACTAGGCGGACCGGGGAGCTGTTTTTT.

On this clonotype: A much larger clonotype is one base distant, so this may be a read error. V is TRBV20-1 and J is TRBJ1-6, with D possibly being TRBD1 (5 bases). This CDR3 has 13 amino acids. The germline gives CDR1 DFQATT, CDR2 SNEGSKA (reference sequence). Deletions cut 1 base from V and 5 bases from J, with 6 bases between. The CDR3 DNA reads TGCAGTGCTAGAGGCAGGGATAATTCACCCCTCCACTTT. Protein sequence: CSARGRDNSPLHF.